This entry lists 24 T cell receptor beta chains sequenced from one sample in a study of T-cell memory formation after mild COVID-19. MiXCR was run by TCRdb on the 5' RACE reads, yielding one entry per CDR3 protein. The sample has 300,000 to 400,000 distinct CDR3 sequences, roughly 15% seen once. The source material was PBMCs or a T cell subset sorted from them (not recorded which). These receptors were collected from a man aged 18 to 29 who had mild COVID-19 (a few samples of this study predate the infection). Cell type and time point are not known.

This clonotype was detected only a few times. The chain's CDR3 is CASSPTSGGSEQFF. In DNA form, the CDR3 reads TGTGCCAGCTCACCCACTAGCGGGGGGAGTGAGCAGTTCTTC. V gene TRBV18 combines with J gene TRBJ2-1, with 12 bases identical to TRBD2. CDR3 length equals 14 residues. With V trimmed by 3 bases and J by 9 bases, 3 bases remained unmatched. Germline V lookup: CDR1 KGHSH, CDR2 LQKENI.

This clonotype was seen a few times. This chain connects TRBV20-1 to TRBJ2-3; 7 bases agree with TRBD1. Trimming took 3 bases from V and 1 from J; bases not matched to a gene: 7. The length of the CDR3 is 15 residues. Germline CDR1 reads DFQATT; CDR2 reads SNEGSKA (reference sequence). The DNA of the CDR3 is TGCAGTGCTAGTAAGGGGGCAGTCGGCACAGATACGCAGTATTTT. Its protein product is CSASKGAVGTDTQYF.

The J gene is TRBJ2-1, the V gene TRBV29-1; 7 bases align to TRBD1. Germline V gives CDR1 SQVTM, CDR2 ANQGSEA. The CDR3 has 13 amino acids. J was trimmed by 5 bases and V by 7 bases; bases with no gene match: 8. The CDR3 nucleotides read TGCAGCGCCGACAGGGAGTTTGACAATGAGCAGTTCTTC. It encodes CSADREFDNEQFF.

The chain combines TRBV5-1 with TRBJ2-7; 9 bases are shared with TRBD1. Germline V gives CDR1 SGHRS, CDR2 YFSETQ. The junction had 6 bases not matched to a gene; V was cut back by 4 bases and J by 4 bases. The CDR3 is made up of 14 amino acids. CDR3 sequence reads: CASSSTGTGYEQYV. In nucleotides, the CDR3 is TGCGCCAGCAGCAGTACCGGGACAGGGTACGAGCAGTACGTC.

This clonotype was found many times. The V call is TRBV7-3, the J call TRBJ2-1; D tentatively fits TRBD1 or TRBD2 (6 bases each). This CDR3 contains 16 residues. CDR1 and CDR2 from the germline V gene are SGHTA and FQGTGA. V lost 5 bases and J 10 bases, leaving 24 bases between the germline ends. The CDR3 DNA reads TGTGCCAGCAGCCCACGAAAATACGCCGGGGGCAAGGAGCAGTTCTTC. This sequence encodes CASSPRKYAGGKEQFF. Supplemented by reference TRBV7-3 and TRBJ2-1, the full variable domain reads GAGVSQTPSNKVTEKGKYVELRCDPISGHTALYWYRQSLGQGPEFLIYFQGTGAADDSGLPNDRFFAVRPEGSVSTLKIQRTERGDSAVYLCASSPRKYAGGKEQFFGPGTRLTVL.

This clonotype was found many times. The V and J genes are TRBV5-1 and TRBJ2-6; TRBD1 matches at 9 bases. Losses at the gene ends were 4 bases for V and 1 base for J; bases not matched to a gene: 3. CDR1 is SGHRS and CDR2 is YFSETQ in the germline V gene. The CDR3 length is 16 residues. CDR3 in DNA: TGCGCCAGCAGCGCCGGGACAGGGTCTGGGGCCAACGTCCTGACTTTC. Protein sequence: CASSAGTGSGANVLTF.

Many counts were recorded for this clonotype. The J gene is TRBJ2-3, the V gene TRBV7-9, with a possible D match to TRBD1 (8 bases). V dropped 4 bases and J dropped 1 base, with 12 bases sitting between them. The CDR3 has 15 amino acids. Germline V CDR1 and CDR2: SEHNR, FQNEAQ (reference sequence). The CDR3 DNA sequence: TGTGCCAGCAGCTCCACAGGGGGGGGCACAGATACGCAGTATTTT. It yields the protein CASSSTGGGTDTQYF.

This chain uses TRBV4-3 with TRBJ2-7; D gene unclear. The ends were cut back, 1 base at V and 2 bases at J, with 15 bases in the middle. Germline loops: CDR1 LGHNA, CDR2 YSLEER. The CDR3 has 16 amino acids. The CDR3 DNA reads as TGCGCCAGCAGCCAAGCCCCGCCGGCTCGTCCCTACGAGCAGTACTTC. Translation gives CASSQAPPARPYEQYF.

This chain joins TRBV6-2 or TRBV6-3 and TRBJ2-1; unclear D gene. CDR1 is MNHEY and CDR2 is SVGEGT in the germline V gene. Trimming took 5 bases from V and 2 from J, leaving 13 bases between them. The CDR3 totals 15 residues. The CDR3 DNA follows: TGTGCCAGCAGTAGAGGACCCACCACCTACAATGAGCAGTTCTTC. This encodes CASSRGPTTYNEQFF.

The sample holds a few counts of this clonotype. This chain uses TRBV21-1 with TRBJ2-4; the table assigns TRBD1, which was not confirmed against the DNA. TRBV21-1 is classified as a pseudogene. The CDR3 is 13 amino acids. In nucleotides, the CDR3 is TGTGCCAGGATGGAGGGGGGAAAAAACATTCAGTACTTC. Translation: CARMEGGKNIQYF.

This clonotype was seen a few times. The chain employs TRBV10-3 and TRBJ2-5; no clear D gene. Per germline, CDR1 ENHRY and CDR2 SYGVKD. The CDR3 length is 12 residues. Trimming cost V 10 bases and J 2 bases, with 11 bases left between them. The DNA for the CDR3 is TGTGCCACACGAGTACAGCAAGAGACCCAGTACTTC. This sequence encodes CATRVQQETQYF.

This clonotype appeared a few times. The J gene is TRBJ2-1, the V gene TRBV20-1; perhaps TRBD1 as D (8 bases). This CDR3 has 17 residues. Germline V CDR1 and CDR2: DFQATT, SNEGSKA (reference sequence). V gave up 0 bases and J gave up 2 bases, with 17 bases separating them. Here the CDR3 DNA reads TGCAGTGCTAGAGACGGTGAGCGGGGACAGGCCTACAATGAGCAGTTCTTC. Encoded protein: CSARDGERGQAYNEQFF.

This clonotype appeared a few times. This chain connects TRBV27 to TRBJ1-5, with D hard to call. This CDR3 spans 14 amino acids. From germline, CDR1 is MNHEY and CDR2 SMNVEV (reference sequence). The V gene lost 4 bases and the J gene lost 0 bases, with 7 bases spanning the gap. CDR3 in DNA: TGTGCCAGCAGTTCAGGTTTTAGCAATCAGCCCCAGCATTTT. It codes for CASSSGFSNQPQHF.

The chain has TRBV4-3 and TRBJ1-1; D uncertain. CDR3 length: 13 amino acids. Trimming left V 1 base short and J 4 bases short, with 7 bases between. Germline V gives CDR1 LGHNA, CDR2 YSLEER. The CDR3 loop is CASSQGYTTEAFF. The CDR3 DNA sequence: TGCGCCAGCAGCCAAGGATACACCACTGAAGCTTTCTTT.

The sample holds a few counts of this clonotype. The chain has TRBV7-9 and TRBJ2-2, with 7 bases lining up with TRBD1. Germline V gene lookup returns CDR1 SEHNR and CDR2 FQNEAQ (reference sequence). The CDR3 is 16 amino acids. The ends lost 5 bases at V and 3 bases at J; junction bases unmatched: 9. Written as DNA, the CDR3 is TGTGCCAGCAGCCCACCAATAGGGGGCGACACCGGGGAGCTGTTTTTT. It encodes CASSPPIGGDTGELFF.

This clonotype showed up just a few times. The chain links TRBV6-6 to TRBJ2-4; D tentatively reads TRBD1 or TRBD2 (6 bases each). Per germline, CDR1 MNHNY and CDR2 SVGAGI (reference sequence). The CDR3 has 14 residues. Trimming left V 4 bases short and J 6 bases short, with 13 bases between. The CDR3 coding sequence is TGTGCCAGCAGTTCCCCCGGGGGCACAAACATTCAGTACTTC. Protein: CASSSPGGTNIQYF.

The J gene is TRBJ2-5, the V gene TRBV5-1, with D perhaps matching TRBD1 (6 bases). The germline V gene encodes CDR1 SGHRS and CDR2 YFSETQ. V dropped 0 bases and J dropped 6 bases, with 21 bases sitting between them. This CDR3 comprises 17 residues. The CDR3 region has the DNA TGCGCCAGCAGCTTGGGGCCCGTTTTAGGCAGGGGCAAGACCCAGTACTTC. Its translation: CASSLGPVLGRGKTQYF.

The rearrangement uses TRBV20-1 and TRBJ2-1; D assignment may be TRBD1 or TRBD2 (6 bases each). The CDR3 loop spans 15 amino acids. Germline loops: CDR1 DFQATT, CDR2 SNEGSKA (reference sequence). The germline V and J ends were trimmed by 5 bases and 10 bases, with 24 bases remaining between them. The CDR3 spells CSAPNPTGARGEQFF. DNA of the CDR3: TGCAGTGCTCCAAACCCAACGGGGGCACGAGGAGAGCAGTTCTTC.

The genes are TRBV4-2 and TRBJ1-1; D not resolved. The CDR3 consists of 14 residues. CDR1 is LGHNA, CDR2 YNFKEQ, per germline. Trimming pared 1 base from V and 3 bases from J, leaving 9 bases between. The CDR3 DNA reads as TGTGCCAGCAGCCAAGCGCTTTCCTACACTGAAGCTTTCTTT. Protein product: CASSQALSYTEAFF.

At least ten counts were recorded for this clonotype. The CDR3 region has the DNA TGTGCCAGCAGCCCCTTTCGGGACAGCTTGAACACTGAAGCTTTCTTT. Its protein is CASSPFRDSLNTEAFF. V gene TRBV11-2 combines with J gene TRBJ1-1; 7 nucleotides align to TRBD1. This CDR3 comprises 16 residues. CDR1 and CDR2 from the germline V gene are SGHAT and FQNNGV. V lost 5 bases, J lost 0 bases, and 9 bases stayed unmatched.

The J gene is TRBJ2-3, the V gene TRBV9, with D perhaps TRBD1 or TRBD2 (6 bases each). Germline-derived CDR1 and CDR2 are SGDLS and YYNGEE. This CDR3 is 16 amino acids long. Trimming cost V 0 bases and J 2 bases, with 13 bases left between them. The CDR3 loop reads CASSVEGGLITDTQYF. The CDR3, as DNA: TGTGCCAGCAGCGTAGAAGGGGGACTCATCACAGATACGCAGTATTTT.

This clonotype showed up many times. The rearrangement uses TRBV20-1 and TRBJ2-2; unclear D gene. This CDR3 is 13 amino acids long. Germline assignment: CDR1 DFQATT and CDR2 SNEGSKA (reference sequence). V lost 2 bases to trimming and J lost 7 bases, with 11 bases between them. CDR3 sequence reads: CSARLTASGELFF. The CDR3 region has the DNA TGCAGTGCTAGATTGACCGCTAGCGGGGAGCTGTTTTTT.

The chain is built from TRBV7-2 and TRBJ1-5; 8 bases fit TRBD1. This CDR3 region has 16 residues. V was clipped by 5 bases and J by 3 bases; unmatched bases: 9. From germline, CDR1 is SGHTA and CDR2 FQGNSA. The CDR3 loop reads CASSQALRGLNQPQHF. The CDR3 DNA reads as TGTGCCAGCAGCCAGGCCCTCAGGGGGCTCAATCAGCCCCAGCATTTT.

The J gene is TRBJ2-7, the V gene TRBV6-2 or TRBV6-3; 8 positions agree with TRBD2. Unmatched junction bases numbered 25, after V lost 5 bases and J lost 7 bases. Per the germline V gene, CDR1 is MNHEY and CDR2 is SVGEGT. The CDR3 runs 19 residues. In nucleotides, the CDR3 is TGTGCCAGCAGTCCACCTCCGGGACTAGAAAACCGGTTTTTGGATGAGCAGTACTTC. Translating gives CASSPPPGLENRFLDEQYF.